The present T cell receptor beta chain was sequenced within a study of shared clonotypes between healthy human individuals. Study at large: Per-donor plates numbered three CD4 naive, three CD4 memory, two CD8 naive and one CD8 memory.

Germline loops: CDR1 SGHNT, CDR2 YENEEA. There are 17 residues in the CDR3. V shed 2 bases and J 0 bases; nucleotides not matched to a gene: 6. Overall study results and limits: All-four-donor shared clonotypes had higher generation probabilities than non-shared clonotypes did. Donor scarcity curtailed the genetic and exposure-history diversity represented herein.

CD4+ cells were split into CD45RA+ naive and CD45RA-negative memory subsets. Measured with immunoSEQ multiplex PCR; TCRdb has only the in-frame clones, and not every one. The sample has some 1,600,000 clones; under 99% are singletons. Points on this clone: Its antigen is still unknown.

The sequenced sample was naive CD4+ T cells sorted from blood. Subset indicated: CD45RA+ positively selected. This chain joins TRBV11-3 and TRBJ2-2; 7 bases are shared with TRBD2. This receptor was obtained from a man aged 25-45 years in good health. CDR3 DNA sequence: TGTGCCAGCAGCTTAAATCCGCTAGCGGCGAACACCGGGGAGCTGTTTTTT. It is translated as CASSLNPLAANTGELFF.